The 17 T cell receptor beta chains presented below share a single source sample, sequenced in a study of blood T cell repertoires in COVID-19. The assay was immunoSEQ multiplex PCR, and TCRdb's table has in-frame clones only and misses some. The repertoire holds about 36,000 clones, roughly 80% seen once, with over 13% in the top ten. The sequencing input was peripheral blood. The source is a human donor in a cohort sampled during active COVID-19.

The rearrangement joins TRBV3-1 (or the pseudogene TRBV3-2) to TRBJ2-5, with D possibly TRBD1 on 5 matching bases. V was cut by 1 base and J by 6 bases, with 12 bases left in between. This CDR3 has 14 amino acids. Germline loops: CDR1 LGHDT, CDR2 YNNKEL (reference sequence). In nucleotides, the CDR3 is TGTGCCAGCAGCCAAGGGTCCAAGGGGAAGACCCAGTACTTC. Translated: CASSQGSKGKTQYF.

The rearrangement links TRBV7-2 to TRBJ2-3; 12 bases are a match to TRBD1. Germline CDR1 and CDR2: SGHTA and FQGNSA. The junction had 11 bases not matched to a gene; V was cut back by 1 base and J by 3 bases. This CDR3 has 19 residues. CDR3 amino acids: CASSLEAAMGQGATDTQYF. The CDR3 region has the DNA TGTGCCAGCAGCTTAGAGGCAGCAATGGGACAGGGGGCGACAGATACGCAGTATTTT.

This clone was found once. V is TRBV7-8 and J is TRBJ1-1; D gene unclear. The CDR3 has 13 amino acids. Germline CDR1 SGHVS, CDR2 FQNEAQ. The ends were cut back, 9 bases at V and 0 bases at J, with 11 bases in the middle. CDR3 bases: TGTGCCAGTTTACAGAATATGAACACTGAAGCTTTCTTT. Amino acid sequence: CASLQNMNTEAFF. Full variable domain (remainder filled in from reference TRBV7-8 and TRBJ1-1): GAGVSQSPRYKVAKRGQDVALRCDPISGHVSLFWYQQALGQGPEFLTYFQNEAQLDKSGLPSDRFFAERPEGSVSTLKIQRTQQEDSAVYLCASLQNMNTEAFFGQGTRLTVV.

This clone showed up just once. In DNA form, the CDR3 reads TGCAGCGTTACAGGGGGTCAGAGCTCCTACGAGCAGTACTTC. It yields the protein CSVTGGQSSYEQYF. This chain uses TRBV29-1 with TRBJ2-7; 8 bases fit TRBD1. Per germline, CDR1 SQVTM and CDR2 ANQGSEA. The CDR3 runs 14 residues. The V and J ends lost 5 bases and 0 bases, in that order; junction bases with no gene match: 6.

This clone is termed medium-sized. CDR3 in amino acids: CNPRPLRDTNEQYF. CDR3 nucleotide sequence: TGCAACCCTAGGCCCCTCCGGGACACCAACGAGCAGTACTTC. The chain uses TRBV29-1 and TRBJ2-7; D perhaps matches TRBD1 (6 bases). CDR3 length: 14 amino acids. Germline CDR1 and CDR2: SQVTM and ANQGSEA.

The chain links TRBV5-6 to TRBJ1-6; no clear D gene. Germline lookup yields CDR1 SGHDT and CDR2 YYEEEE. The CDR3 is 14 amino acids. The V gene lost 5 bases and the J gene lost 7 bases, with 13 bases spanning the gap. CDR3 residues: CASRNTPGNSPLHF. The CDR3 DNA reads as TGTGCCAGCAGAAATACACCAGGAAATTCACCCCTCCACTTT.

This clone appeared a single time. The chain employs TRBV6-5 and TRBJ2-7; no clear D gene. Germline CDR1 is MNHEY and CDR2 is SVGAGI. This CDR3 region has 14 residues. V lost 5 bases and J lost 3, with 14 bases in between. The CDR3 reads CASSITEHLYEQYF. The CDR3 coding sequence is TGTGCCAGCAGTATAACCGAACACCTCTACGAGCAGTACTTC.

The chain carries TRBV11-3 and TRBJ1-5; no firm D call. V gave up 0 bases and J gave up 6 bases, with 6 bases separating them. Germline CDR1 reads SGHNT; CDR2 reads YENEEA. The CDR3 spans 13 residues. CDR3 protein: CASSLDRGQPQHF. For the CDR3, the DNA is TGTGCCAGCAGCTTAGATCGGGGTCAGCCCCAGCATTTT.

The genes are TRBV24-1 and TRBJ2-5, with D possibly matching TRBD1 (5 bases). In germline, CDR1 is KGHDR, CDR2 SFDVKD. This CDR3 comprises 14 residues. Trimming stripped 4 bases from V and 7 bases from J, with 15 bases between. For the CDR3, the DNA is TGTGCCACCAGTGACACCCAGGGTCCTCGGACCCAGTACTTC. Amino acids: CATSDTQGPRTQYF.

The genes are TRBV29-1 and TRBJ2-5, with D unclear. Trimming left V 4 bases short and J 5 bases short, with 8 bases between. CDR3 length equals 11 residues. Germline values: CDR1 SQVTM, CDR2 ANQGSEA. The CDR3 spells CSVGGFETQYF. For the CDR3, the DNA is TGCAGCGTTGGCGGTTTTGAGACCCAGTACTTC.

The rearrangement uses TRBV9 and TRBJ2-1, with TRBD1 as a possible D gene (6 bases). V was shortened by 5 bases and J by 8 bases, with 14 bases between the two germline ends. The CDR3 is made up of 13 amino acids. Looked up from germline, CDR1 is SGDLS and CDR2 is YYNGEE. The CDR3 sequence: CASRGGSLDEQFF. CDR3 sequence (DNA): TGTGCCAGCAGAGGGGGTAGCTTGGATGAGCAGTTCTTC. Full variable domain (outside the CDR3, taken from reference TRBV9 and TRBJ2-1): DSGVTQTPKHLITATGQRVTLRCSPRSGDLSVYWYQQSLDQGLQFLIQYYNGEERAKGNILERFSAQQFPDLHSELNLSSLELGDSALYFCASRGGSLDEQFFGPGTRLTVL.

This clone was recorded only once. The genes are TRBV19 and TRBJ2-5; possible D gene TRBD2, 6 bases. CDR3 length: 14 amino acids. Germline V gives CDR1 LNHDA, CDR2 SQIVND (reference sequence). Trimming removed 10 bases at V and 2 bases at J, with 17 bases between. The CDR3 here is CATTAGTAQETQYF. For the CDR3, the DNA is TGTGCCACCACGGCCGGGACTGCGCAAGAGACCCAGTACTTC.

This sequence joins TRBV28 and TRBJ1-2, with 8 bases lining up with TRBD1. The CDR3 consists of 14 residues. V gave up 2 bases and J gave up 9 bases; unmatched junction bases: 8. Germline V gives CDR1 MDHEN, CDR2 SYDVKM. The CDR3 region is CASSLPRTGISYTF. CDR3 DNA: TGTGCCAGCAGTTTACCCCGGACAGGGATCAGCTACACCTTC.

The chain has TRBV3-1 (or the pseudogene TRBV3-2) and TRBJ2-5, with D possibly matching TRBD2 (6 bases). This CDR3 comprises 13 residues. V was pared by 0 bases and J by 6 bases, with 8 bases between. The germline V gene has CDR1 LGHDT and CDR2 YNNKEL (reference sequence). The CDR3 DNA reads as TGTGCCAGCAGCCAAGATGGGAGGCAGACCCAGTACTTC. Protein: CASSQDGRQTQYF.

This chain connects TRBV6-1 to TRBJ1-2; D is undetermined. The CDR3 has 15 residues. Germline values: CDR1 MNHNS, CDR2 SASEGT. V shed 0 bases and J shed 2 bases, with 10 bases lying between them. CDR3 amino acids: CASSEALRGNYGYTF. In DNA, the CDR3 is TGTGCCAGCAGTGAAGCTCTCCGAGGGAACTATGGCTACACCTTC.

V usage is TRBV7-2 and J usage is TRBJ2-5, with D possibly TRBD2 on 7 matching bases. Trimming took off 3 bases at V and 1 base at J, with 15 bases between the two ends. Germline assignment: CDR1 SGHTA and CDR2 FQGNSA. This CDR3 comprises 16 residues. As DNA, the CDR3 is TGTGCCAGCAGCTTCCGATTACGGGGGGCCCAAGAGACCCAGTACTTC. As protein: CASSFRLRGAQETQYF. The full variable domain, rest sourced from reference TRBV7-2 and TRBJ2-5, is GAGVSQSPSNKVTEKGKDVELRCDPISGHTALYWYRQSLGQGLEFLIYFQGNSAPDKSGLPSDRFSAERTGGSVSTLTIQRTQQEDSAVYLCASSFRLRGAQETQYFGPGTRLLVL.

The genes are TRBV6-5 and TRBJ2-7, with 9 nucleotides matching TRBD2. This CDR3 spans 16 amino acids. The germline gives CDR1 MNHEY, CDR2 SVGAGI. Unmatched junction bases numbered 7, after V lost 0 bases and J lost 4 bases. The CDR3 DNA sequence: TGTGCCAGCAGTTACTCCGTGACTAGCGGAAATTACGAGCAGTACTTC. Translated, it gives CASSYSVTSGNYEQYF.